This T cell receptor (beta chain) was sequenced in a study of regulatory T cells in long-lasting Graves disease. Study context: Freshly diagnosed Graves' patients had used antithyroid drugs for under 3 months.

Assembly of TCR beta libraries relied on iRepertoire HTBI primers together with Arm-PCR of CDR3 regions. Authors' data handling: Spanning all samples, the identified segments comprised some 66 TRBV and 14 to 15 TRBJ. TCRdb ran MiXCR on the multiplex PCR reads and lists one entry per CDR3 protein. The V and J calls shown here were made by TCRdb, not taken from the authors' results. The sample has 550,000 to 600,000 distinct CDR3 sequences; about 16% are singletons. The CDR3 is 16 amino acids. The V gene's germline CDR1 is LGHDT and CDR2 YNNKEL (reference sequence). Trimming cost V 0 bases and J 0 bases; bases outside gene matches: 5. Time point denoted: newly diagnosed GD, antithyroid drugs for less than 3 months. Generation of the TCR library employed RNA extracted from PBMCs. These same records also appear under a second study, on T cells in Graves' hyperthyroidism and ophthalmopathy. That report notes: Classification by a 13 V-J model distinguished ophthalmopathy from stable hyperthyroidism. It was a median roughly 6.5 months before onset that the model predicted ophthalmopathy.

This chain joins TRBV3-1 and TRBJ2-7; 7 nucleotides align to TRBD2. This receptor was identified in a man aged 18 to 29 with Graves disease. The specimen comprised peripheral blood mononuclear cells (PBMCs), sampled at new diagnosis, from a patient treated with antithyroid drugs. This CDR3 is CASSQEFRGSSYEQYF. Written as DNA, the CDR3 is TGTGCCAGCAGCCAAGAATTCCGCGGGAGCTCCTACGAGCAGTACTTC.